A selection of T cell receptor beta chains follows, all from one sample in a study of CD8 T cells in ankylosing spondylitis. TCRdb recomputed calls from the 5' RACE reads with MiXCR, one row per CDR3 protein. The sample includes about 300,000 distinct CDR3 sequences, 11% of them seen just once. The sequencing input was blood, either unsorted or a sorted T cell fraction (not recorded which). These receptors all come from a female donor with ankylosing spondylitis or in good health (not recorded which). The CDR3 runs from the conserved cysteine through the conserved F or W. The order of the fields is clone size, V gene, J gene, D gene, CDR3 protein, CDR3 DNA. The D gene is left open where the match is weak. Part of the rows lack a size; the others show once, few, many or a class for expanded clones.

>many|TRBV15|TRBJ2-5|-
CATSSFEVTRETQYF
TGTGCCACCAGCAGCTTTGAGGTGACTAGAGAGACCCAGTACTTC
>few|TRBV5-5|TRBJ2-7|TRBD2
CASSERTLAGVDEQYF
TGTGCCAGCAGCGAGAGGACACTAGCGGGGGTCGACGAGCAGTACTTC
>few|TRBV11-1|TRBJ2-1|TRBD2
CASSPELVTSGINYNEQFF
TGTGCCAGCAGCCCTGAGCTTGTCACTAGCGGGATTAACTACAATGAGCAGTTCTTC
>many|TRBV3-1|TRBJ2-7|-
CASSKNRVQYF
TGTGCCAGCAGCAAAAACAGGGTGCAGTACTTC
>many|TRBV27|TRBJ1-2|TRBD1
CASSLSGQYGYTF
TGTGCCAGCAGTCTATCGGGACAGTATGGCTACACCTTC
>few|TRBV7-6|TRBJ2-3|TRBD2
CASSLESGAAPDTQYF
TGTGCCAGCAGCTTAGAAAGCGGGGCAGCACCCGATACGCAGTATTTT
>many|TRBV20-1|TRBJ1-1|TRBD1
CRAPPWDSNTEAFF
TGCAGGGCCCCCCCCTGGGACAGCAACACTGAAGCTTTCTTT
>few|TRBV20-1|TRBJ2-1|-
CRVSPDAWPRPHEQFF
TGCAGAGTCTCTCCTGATGCATGGCCCCGGCCCCATGAGCAGTTCTTC
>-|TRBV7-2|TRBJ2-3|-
CASSFTFSDTQYF
TGTGCCAGCAGCTTTACGTTTTCAGATACGCAGTATTTT
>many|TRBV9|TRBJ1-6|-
CASSVAGSYNSPLHF
TGTGCCAGCAGCGTAGCGGGTTCCTATAATTCACCCCTCCACTTT
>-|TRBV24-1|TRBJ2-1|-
CATSDLHQRSF
TGTGCCACCAGTGATTTGCACCAACGGAGTTTC
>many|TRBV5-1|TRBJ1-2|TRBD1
CASSLDRGPGYTF
TGCGCCAGCAGCTTAGACAGGGGTCCTGGCTACACCTTC
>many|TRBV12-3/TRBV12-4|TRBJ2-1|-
CASSPFNEQFF
TGTGCCAGCAGTCCTTTTAATGAGCAGTTCTTC
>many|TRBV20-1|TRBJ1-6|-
CSASTKYNSPLHF
TGCAGTGCTAGCACGAAATATAATTCACCCCTCCACTTT
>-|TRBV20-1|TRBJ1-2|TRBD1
CSATPTGTYGYTF
TGCAGTGCTACTCCGACAGGGACCTATGGCTACACCTTC
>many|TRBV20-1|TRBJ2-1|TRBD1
CSATSQGARETYNEQFF
TGCAGTGCTACCTCACAGGGGGCGCGGGAAACCTACAATGAGCAGTTCTTC
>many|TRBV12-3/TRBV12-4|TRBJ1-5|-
CASSHGQSNQPQHF
TGTGCCAGCAGTCACGGACAGTCCAATCAGCCCCAGCATTTT
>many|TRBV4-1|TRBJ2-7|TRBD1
CASSQSFRTGQLHEQYF
TGCGCCAGCAGCCAATCCTTTCGGACAGGGCAATTACACGAGCAGTACTTC
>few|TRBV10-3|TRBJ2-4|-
CAISETGGQGGFPAKNIQYF
TGTGCCATCAGTGAGACAGGCGGGCAGGGTGGATTCCCAGCCAAAAACATTCAGTACTTC
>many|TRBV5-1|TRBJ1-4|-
CASSWTATNEKLFF
TGCGCCAGCAGCTGGACAGCAACTAATGAAAAACTGTTTTTT
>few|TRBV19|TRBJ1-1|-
CASSIKTGGMNTEAFF
TGTGCCAGTAGTATAAAGACGGGCGGGATGAACACTGAAGCTTTCTTT
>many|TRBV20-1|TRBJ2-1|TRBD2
CSAGLAGESSYNEQFF
TGCAGTGCGGGACTAGCGGGAGAGAGCTCCTACAATGAGCAGTTCTTC
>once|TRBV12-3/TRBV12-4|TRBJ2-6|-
CASSSSGAHVLTF
TGTGCCAGCAGTTCCTCTGGGGCCCACGTCCTGACTTTC
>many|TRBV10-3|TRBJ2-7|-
CAISVLGYEQYF
TGTGCCATCAGTGTATTAGGGTACGAGCAGTACTTC
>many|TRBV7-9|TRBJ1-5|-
CASSDTAVRDHQPQHF
TGTGCCAGCAGCGACACTGCGGTAAGGGATCATCAGCCCCAGCATTTT
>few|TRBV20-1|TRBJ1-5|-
CSAIIRAGADQPQHF
TGCAGTGCTATCATAAGGGCAGGGGCCGATCAGCCCCAGCATTTT
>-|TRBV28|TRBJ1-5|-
CASSPLGNQPQHF
TGTGCCAGCAGTCCCTTAGGAAATCAGCCCCAGCATTTT
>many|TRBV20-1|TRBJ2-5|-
CSANEDQETQYF
TGCAGTGCTAATGAGGACCAAGAGACCCAGTACTTC
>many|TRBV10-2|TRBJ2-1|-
CATLTDSYNEQFF
TGCGCCACCTTGACAGACTCCTACAATGAGCAGTTCTTC
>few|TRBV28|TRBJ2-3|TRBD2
CASSSTRLAGVDTQYF
TGTGCCAGCAGTTCCACCCGACTAGCGGGAGTGGATACGCAGTATTTT
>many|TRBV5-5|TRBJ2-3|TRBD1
CASSLVWGTGTDTQYF
TGTGCCAGCAGCTTGGTATGGGGGACAGGGACAGATACGCAGTATTTT
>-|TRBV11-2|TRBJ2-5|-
CASSPTGLQYF
TGTGCCAGCAGCCCCACCGGACTCCAGTACTTC
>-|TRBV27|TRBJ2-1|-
CASSLRSQEQFF
TGTGCCAGCAGTTTAAGGTCTCAGGAGCAGTTCTTC
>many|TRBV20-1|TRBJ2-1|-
CSAPLEGDNNEQFF
TGCAGTGCGCCGCTTGAAGGGGATAACAATGAGCAGTTCTTC
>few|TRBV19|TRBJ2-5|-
CASSTSLQETQYF
TGTGCCAGTAGTACGAGCCTACAAGAGACCCAGTACTTC
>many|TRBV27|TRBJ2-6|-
CASSSWEGTGANVLTF
TGTGCCAGCAGTTCTTGGGAAGGGACTGGGGCCAACGTCCTGACTTTC
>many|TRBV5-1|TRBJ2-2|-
CASSADSFTGELFF
TGCGCCAGCAGCGCTGACAGCTTCACCGGGGAGCTGTTTTTT
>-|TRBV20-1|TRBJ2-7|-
CSARDSTSYEQYF
TGCAGTGCTAGGGATTCGACATCCTACGAGCAGTACTTC
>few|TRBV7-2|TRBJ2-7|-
CASSLEGPSSYEQYF
TGTGCCAGCAGCTTAGAGGGGCCTAGCTCCTACGAGCAGTACTTC
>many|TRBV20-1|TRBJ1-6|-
CSAPFVPGLQDSPLHF
TGCAGTGCTCCGTTTGTACCCGGACTCCAAGATTCACCCCTCCACTTT
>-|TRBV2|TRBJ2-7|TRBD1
CASSEAMDFPTGGGYEQYF
TGTGCCAGCAGTGAAGCTATGGACTTCCCGACAGGGGGTGGCTACGAGCAGTACTTC
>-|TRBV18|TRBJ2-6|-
CASSPTGRGANVLTF
TGTGCCAGCTCACCAACGGGAAGAGGGGCCAACGTCCTGACTTTC
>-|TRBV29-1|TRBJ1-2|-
CSVEDRGGLGYYGYTF
TGCAGCGTTGAAGATCGAGGAGGGCTTGGCTACTATGGCTACACCTTC
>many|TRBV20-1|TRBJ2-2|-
CSAPTGRGTGELFF
TGCAGTGCTCCGACGGGCAGGGGTACCGGGGAGCTGTTTTTT
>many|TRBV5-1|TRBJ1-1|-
CASSIKVNTEAFF
TGCGCCAGCAGCATAAAGGTGAACACTGAAGCTTTCTTT
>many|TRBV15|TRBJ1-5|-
CATSREQGSNQPQHF
TGTGCCACCAGCAGAGAACAGGGCAGCAATCAGCCCCAGCATTTT
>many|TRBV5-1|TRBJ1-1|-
CASSLAQGSGTEAFF
TGCGCCAGCAGCTTGGCGCAGGGATCGGGCACTGAAGCTTTCTTT
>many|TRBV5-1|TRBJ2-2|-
CASSDGLPGELFF
TGCGCCAGCAGCGACGGACTACCCGGGGAGCTGTTTTTT
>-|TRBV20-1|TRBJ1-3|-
CSATRRRGDGGNTIYF
TGCAGTGCTACAAGGAGGAGGGGCGACGGTGGAAACACCATATATTTT
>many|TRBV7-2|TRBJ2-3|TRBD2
CASSTWTSGTDTQYF
TGTGCCAGCAGCACGTGGACTAGCGGGACAGATACGCAGTATTTT
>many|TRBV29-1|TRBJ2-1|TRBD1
CSVANRGSRSEQFF
TGCAGCGTTGCCAACAGGGGGTCGCGAAGTGAGCAGTTCTTC
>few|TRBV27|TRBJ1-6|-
CASSFLHSPLHF
TGTGCCAGCAGTTTTCTCCACTCACCCCTCCACTTT
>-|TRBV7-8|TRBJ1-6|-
CASSYDSGNSPLHF
TGTGCCAGCAGCTATGACTCAGGGAATTCACCCCTCCACTTT